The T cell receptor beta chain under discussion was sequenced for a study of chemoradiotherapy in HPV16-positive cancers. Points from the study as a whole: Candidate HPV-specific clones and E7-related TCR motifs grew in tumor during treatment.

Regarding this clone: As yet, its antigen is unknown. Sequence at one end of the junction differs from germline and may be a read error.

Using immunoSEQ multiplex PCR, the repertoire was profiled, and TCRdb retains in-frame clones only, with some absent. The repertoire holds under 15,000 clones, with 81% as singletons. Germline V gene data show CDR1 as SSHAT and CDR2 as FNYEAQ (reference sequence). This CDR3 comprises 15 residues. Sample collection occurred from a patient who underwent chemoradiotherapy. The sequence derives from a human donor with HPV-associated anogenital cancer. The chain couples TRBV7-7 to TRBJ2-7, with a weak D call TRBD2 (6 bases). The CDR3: CASSLAEGSSYEQYF. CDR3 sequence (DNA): TGTGCTAGCAGCTTGGCGGAGGGAAGCTCCTACGAGCAGTACTTC.